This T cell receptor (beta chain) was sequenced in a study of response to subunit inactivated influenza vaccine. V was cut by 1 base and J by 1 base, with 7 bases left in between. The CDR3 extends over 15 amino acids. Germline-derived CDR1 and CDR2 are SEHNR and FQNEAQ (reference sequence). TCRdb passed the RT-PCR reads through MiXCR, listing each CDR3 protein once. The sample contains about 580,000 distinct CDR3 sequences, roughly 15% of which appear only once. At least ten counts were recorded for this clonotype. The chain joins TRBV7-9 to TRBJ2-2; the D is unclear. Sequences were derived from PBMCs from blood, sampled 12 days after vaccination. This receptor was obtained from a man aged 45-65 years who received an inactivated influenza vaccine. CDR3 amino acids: CASSLGGGNTGELFF. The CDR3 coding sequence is TGTGCCAGCAGCTTAGGAGGCGGGAACACCGGGGAGCTGTTTTTT.